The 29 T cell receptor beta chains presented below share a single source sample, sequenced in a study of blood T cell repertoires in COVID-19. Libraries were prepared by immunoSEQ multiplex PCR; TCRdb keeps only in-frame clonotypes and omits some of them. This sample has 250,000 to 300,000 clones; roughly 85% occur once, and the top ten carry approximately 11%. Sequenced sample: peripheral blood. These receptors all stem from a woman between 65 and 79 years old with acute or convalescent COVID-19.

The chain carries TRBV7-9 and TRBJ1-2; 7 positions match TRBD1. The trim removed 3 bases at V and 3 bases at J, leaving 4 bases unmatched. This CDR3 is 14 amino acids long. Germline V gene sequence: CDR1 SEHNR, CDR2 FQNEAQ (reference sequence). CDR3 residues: CASSFRDSHYGYTF. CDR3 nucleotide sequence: TGTGCCAGCAGCTTCCGGGACAGTCACTATGGCTACACCTTC.

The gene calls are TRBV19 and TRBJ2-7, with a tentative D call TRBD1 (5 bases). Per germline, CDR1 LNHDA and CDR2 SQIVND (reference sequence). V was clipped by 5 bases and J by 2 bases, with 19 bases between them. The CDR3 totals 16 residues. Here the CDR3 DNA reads TGTGCCAGTAGTCCTCCCCCCGGCAGGGCGCCCTACGAGCAGTACTTC. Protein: CASSPPPGRAPYEQYF.

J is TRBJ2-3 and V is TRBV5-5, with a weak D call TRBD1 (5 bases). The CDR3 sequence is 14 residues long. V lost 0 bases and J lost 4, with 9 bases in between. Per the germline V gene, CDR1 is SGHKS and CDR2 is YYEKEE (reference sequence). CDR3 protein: CASSLGGAADTQYF. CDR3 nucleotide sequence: TGTGCCAGCAGCTTGGGGGGCGCGGCAGATACGCAGTATTTT.

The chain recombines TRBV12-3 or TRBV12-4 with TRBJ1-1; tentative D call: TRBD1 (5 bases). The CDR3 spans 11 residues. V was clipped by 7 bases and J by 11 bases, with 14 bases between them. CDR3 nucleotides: TGTGCCAGCACCTTAGGGGCACGGGCTTTCTTT. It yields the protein CASTLGARAFF.

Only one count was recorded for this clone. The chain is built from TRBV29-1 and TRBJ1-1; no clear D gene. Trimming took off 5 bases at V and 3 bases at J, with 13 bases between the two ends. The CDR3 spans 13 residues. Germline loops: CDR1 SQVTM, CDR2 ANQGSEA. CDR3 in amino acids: CSVQSVRDTEAFF. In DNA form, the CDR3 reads TGCAGCGTTCAAAGTGTGAGGGACACTGAAGCTTTCTTT.

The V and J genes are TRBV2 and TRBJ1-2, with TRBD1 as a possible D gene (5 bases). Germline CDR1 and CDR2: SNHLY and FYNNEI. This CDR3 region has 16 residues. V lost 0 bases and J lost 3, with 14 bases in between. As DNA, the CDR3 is TGTGCCAGCAGTGAAGCAGGGGCAGGGCGGTACTATGGCTACACCTTC. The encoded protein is CASSEAGAGRYYGYTF. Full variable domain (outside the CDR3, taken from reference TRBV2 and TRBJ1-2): EPEVTQTPSHQVTQMGQEVILRCVPISNHLYFYWYRQILGQKVEFLVSFYNNEISEKSEIFDDQFSVERPDGSNFTLKIRSTKLEDSAMYFCASSEAGAGRYYGYTFGSGTRLTVV.

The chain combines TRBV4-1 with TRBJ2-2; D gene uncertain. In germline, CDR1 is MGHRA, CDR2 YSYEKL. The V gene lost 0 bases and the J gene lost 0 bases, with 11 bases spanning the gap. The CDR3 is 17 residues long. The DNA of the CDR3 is TGCGCCAGCAGCCAAGATCGTACTACCGCGAACACCGGGGAGCTGTTTTTT. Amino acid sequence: CASSQDRTTANTGELFF.

CDR3 nucleotides: TGTGCCAGCAGCGATTACACGAACACTGAAGCTTTCTTT. As protein: CASSDYTNTEAFF. The genes are TRBV3-1 (or the pseudogene TRBV3-2) and TRBJ1-1; the D is unclear. CDR1 is LGHDT, CDR2 YNNKEL, per germline (reference sequence). V was pared by 5 bases and J by 1 base, with 8 bases between. The CDR3 totals 13 residues.

CDR3: CASSPPQRSHYGYTF. CDR3 coding DNA: TGTGCCAGCAGTCCGCCGCAAAGGAGTCACTATGGCTACACCTTC. This chain connects TRBV6-6 to TRBJ1-2, with unresolved D. The CDR3 runs to 15 residues. V lost 5 bases, J lost 3 bases, and 16 bases lay in between. CDR1 MNHNY and CDR2 SVGAGI come from the germline V gene (reference sequence).

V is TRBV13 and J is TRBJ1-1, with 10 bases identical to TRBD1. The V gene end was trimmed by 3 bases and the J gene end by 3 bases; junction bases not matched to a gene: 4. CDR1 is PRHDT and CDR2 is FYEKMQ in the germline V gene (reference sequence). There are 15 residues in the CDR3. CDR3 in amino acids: CASSLGQGFDTEAFF. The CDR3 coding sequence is TGTGCCAGCAGCTTGGGACAGGGGTTTGACACTGAAGCTTTCTTT.

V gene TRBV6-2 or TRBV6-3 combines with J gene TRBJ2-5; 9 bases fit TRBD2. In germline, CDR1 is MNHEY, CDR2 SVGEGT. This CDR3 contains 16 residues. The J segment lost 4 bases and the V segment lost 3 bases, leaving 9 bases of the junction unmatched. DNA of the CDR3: TGTGCCAGCAGTTATCCAGCGGGGGGTATAGGAGAGACCCAGTACTTC. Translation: CASSYPAGGIGETQYF.

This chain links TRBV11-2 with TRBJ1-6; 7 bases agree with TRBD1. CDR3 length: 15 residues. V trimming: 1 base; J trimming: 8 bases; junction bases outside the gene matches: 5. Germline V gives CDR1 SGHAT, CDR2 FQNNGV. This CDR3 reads CASSLGQGWDSPLHF. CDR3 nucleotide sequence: TGTGCCAGCAGCTTAGGACAGGGTTGGGATTCACCCCTCCACTTT.

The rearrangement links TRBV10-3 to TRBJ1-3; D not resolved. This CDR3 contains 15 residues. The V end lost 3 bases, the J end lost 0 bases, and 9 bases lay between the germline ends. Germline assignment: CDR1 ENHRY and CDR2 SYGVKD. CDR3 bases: TGTGCCATCAGTGAAGGCCCTAGCTCTGGAAACACCATATATTTT. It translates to CAISEGPSSGNTIYF.

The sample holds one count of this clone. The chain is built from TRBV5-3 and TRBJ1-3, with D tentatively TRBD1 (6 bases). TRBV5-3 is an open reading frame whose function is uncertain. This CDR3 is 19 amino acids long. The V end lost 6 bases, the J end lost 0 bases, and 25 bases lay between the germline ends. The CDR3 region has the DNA TGTGCCAGAAACTTTACTTGGCCAGGGGAACCATACTCTGGAAACACCATATATTTT. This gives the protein CARNFTWPGEPYSGNTIYF.

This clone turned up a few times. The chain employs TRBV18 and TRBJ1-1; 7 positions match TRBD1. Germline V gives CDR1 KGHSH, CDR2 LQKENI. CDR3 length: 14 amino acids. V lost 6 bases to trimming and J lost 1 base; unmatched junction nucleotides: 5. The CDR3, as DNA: TGTGCCAGCTCCCTAGACAGGGCGAACACTGAAGCTTTCTTT. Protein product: CASSLDRANTEAFF. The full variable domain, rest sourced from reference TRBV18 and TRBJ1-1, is NAGVMQNPRHLVRRRGQEARLRCSPMKGHSHVYWYRQLPEEGLKFMVYLQKENIIDESGMPKERFSAEFPKEGPSILRIQQVVRGDSAAYFCASSLDRANTEAFFGQGTRLTVV.

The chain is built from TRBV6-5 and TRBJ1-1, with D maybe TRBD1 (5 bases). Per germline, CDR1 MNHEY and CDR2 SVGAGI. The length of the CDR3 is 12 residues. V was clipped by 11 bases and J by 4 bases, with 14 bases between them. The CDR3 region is CAVSRGSTEAFF. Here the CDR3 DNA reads TGTGCCGTCTCCCGGGGGTCCACTGAAGCTTTCTTT.

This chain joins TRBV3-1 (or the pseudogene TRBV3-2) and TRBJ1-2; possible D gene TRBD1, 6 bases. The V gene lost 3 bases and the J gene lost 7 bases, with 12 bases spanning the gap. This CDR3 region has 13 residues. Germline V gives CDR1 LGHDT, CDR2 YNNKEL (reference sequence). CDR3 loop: CASSHGGAGGYTF. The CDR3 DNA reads TGTGCCAGCAGCCATGGGGGGGCGGGTGGCTACACCTTC.

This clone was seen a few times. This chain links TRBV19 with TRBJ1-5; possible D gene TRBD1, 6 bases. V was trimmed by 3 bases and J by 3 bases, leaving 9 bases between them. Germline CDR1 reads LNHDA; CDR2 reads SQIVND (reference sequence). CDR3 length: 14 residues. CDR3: CASSIRGFNQPQHF. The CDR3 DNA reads TGTGCCAGTAGTATCAGGGGATTCAATCAGCCCCAGCATTTT.

In DNA form, the CDR3 reads TGTGCCAGCAGTTTTTCCAGGGTCTCTGGGGCCAACGTCCTGACTTTC. Translated, it gives CASSFSRVSGANVLTF. The rearrangement joins TRBV5-4 to TRBJ2-6; a possible D gene is TRBD1 (5 bases). CDR1 is SGHNT and CDR2 is YYREEE in the germline V gene (reference sequence). The CDR3 spans 16 residues. Deletions cut 5 bases from V and 0 bases from J, with 12 bases between.

CDR3 loop: CASSSFPGGTNQPQHF. The CDR3 bases are TGTGCCAGCTCATCTTTCCCAGGGGGGACCAATCAGCCCCAGCATTTT. V gene TRBV18 combines with J gene TRBJ1-5, with 7 bases fitting TRBD1. The CDR3 has 16 amino acids. V lost 5 bases, J lost 3 bases, and 10 bases stayed unmatched. Germline-derived CDR1 and CDR2 are KGHSH and LQKENI.

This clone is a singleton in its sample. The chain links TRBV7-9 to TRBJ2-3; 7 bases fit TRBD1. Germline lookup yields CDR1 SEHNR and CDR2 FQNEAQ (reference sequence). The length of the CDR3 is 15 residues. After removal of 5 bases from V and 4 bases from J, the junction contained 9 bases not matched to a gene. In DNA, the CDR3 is TGTGCCAGCAGCAGGGGAACAGGGGTCCCAGATACGCAGTATTTT. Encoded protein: CASSRGTGVPDTQYF.

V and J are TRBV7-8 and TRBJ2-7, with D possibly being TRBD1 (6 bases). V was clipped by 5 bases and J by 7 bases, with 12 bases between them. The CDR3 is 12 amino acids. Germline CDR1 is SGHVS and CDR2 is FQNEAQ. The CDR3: CASSPYREEQYF. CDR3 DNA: TGTGCCAGCAGCCCTTACAGGGAAGAGCAGTACTTC.

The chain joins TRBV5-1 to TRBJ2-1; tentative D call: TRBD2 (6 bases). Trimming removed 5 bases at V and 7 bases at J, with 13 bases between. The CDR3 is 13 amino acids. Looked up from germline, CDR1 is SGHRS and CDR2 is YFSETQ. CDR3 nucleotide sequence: TGCGCCAGCAGACTAGCCCTCGTGAATGAGCAGTTCTTC. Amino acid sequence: CASRLALVNEQFF. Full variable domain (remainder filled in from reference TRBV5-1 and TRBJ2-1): KAGVTQTPRYLIKTRGQQVTLSCSPISGHRSVSWYQQTPGQGLQFLFEYFSETQRNKGNFPGRFSGRQFSNSRSEMNVSTLELGDSALYLCASRLALVNEQFFGPGTRLTVL.

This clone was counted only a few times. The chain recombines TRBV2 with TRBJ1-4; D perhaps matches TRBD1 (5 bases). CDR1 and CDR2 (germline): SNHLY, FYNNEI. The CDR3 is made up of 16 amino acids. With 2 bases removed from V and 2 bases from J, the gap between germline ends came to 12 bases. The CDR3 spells CASSEIWGLTNEKLFF. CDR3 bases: TGTGCCAGCAGTGAAATATGGGGACTGACTAATGAAAAACTGTTTTTT.

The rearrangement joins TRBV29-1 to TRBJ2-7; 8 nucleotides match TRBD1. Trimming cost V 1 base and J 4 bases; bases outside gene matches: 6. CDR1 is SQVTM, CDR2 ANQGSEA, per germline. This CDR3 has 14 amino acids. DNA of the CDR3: TGCAGCGTTGAAGGAGGGCAGGGGGCATACGAGCAGTACTTC. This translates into CSVEGGQGAYEQYF.

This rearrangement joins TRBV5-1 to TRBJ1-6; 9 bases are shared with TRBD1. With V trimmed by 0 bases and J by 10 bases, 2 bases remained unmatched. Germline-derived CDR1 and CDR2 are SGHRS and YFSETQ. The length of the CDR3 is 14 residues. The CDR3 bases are TGCGCCAGCAGCTTGGGGGACAGGGACTCACCCCTCCACTTT. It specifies CASSLGDRDSPLHF.

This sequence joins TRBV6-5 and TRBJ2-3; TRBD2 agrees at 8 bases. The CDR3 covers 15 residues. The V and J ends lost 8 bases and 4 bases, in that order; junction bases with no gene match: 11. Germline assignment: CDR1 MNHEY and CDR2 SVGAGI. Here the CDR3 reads CASRGAGEGPDTQYF. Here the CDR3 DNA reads TGTGCCAGCCGGGGAGCGGGGGAAGGACCAGATACGCAGTATTTT.

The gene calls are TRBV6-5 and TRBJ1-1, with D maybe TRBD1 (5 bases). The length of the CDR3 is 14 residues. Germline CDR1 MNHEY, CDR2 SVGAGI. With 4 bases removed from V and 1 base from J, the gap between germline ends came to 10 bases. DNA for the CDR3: TGTGCCAGCAGTTTGGACACTCGGAACACTGAAGCTTTCTTT. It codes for CASSLDTRNTEAFF.

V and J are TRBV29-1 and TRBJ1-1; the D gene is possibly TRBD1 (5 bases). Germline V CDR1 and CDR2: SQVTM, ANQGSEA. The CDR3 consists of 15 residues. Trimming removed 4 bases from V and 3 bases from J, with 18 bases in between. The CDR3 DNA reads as TGCAGCGTTGGGGCGATGAGCGGGGCGGACACTGAAGCTTTCTTT. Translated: CSVGAMSGADTEAFF.